This T cell receptor (beta chain) emerged from a study of cytomegalovirus exposure and HLA in healthy donors. Study details: T cells numbering around 200 million yielded roughly 120 million unique TCR beta sequences in an earlier analysis. The study, taken as a whole, reports: In a later analysis, several top co-occurrence clusters appeared linked to parvovirus B19, influenza, CMV and Epstein-Barr virus. The study recorded 160 or so TCR beta chains that were cytomegalovirus-associated.

Germline V gene sequence: CDR1 MNHEY, CDR2 SVGAGI. V was clipped by 0 bases and J by 0 bases, with 6 bases between them. The CDR3 runs 15 residues. On this clone: Antigen specificity is unknown. The same CDR3 is also encoded by other DNA sequences in this sample.

The primer mix had 60 Vbeta and 13 Jbeta primers. Produced via immunoSEQ multiplex PCR; TCRdb's table is partial and in-frame only. The table shows under 200,000 clones, with 75% to 80% occurring only once. Input material: PBMCs. The rearrangement links TRBV6-5 to TRBJ2-1; no definite D call. This TCR was recovered from a middle-aged woman in good health and CMV-seropositive. The CDR3 nucleotides are TGTGCCAGCAGTTACTCGGCTAGCTCCTACAATGAGCAGTTCTTC. This translates into CASSYSASSYNEQFF.